This T cell receptor (beta chain) comes out of a study of cytomegalovirus exposure and HLA in healthy donors. Only in-frame clones appear in the TCRdb table, and some are missing; sequencing was by immunoSEQ multiplex PCR. This sample has about 71,000 clones, with 94% found just once. Germline V gene data show CDR1 as LNHDA and CDR2 as SQIVND (reference sequence). V lost 9 bases to trimming and J lost 1 base, with 6 bases between them. This CDR3 has 11 residues. The donors were in the approximately 120-subject validation cohort; that cohort was separate from the roughly 620-subject first cohort. The specimen was PBMCs. This TCR came from a woman between 18 and 30 years old in good health and CMV-seronegative. V gene TRBV19 combines with J gene TRBJ1-1; no clear D. The CDR3: CASRWNTEAFF. DNA of the CDR3: TGTGCCAGCCGGTGGAACACTGAAGCTTTCTTT.